The sequence of this T cell receptor (beta chain) was determined in a study of T cell responses to AZD1222 COVID-19 vaccine. Study-wide results and caveats: Donors were largely white British and mainly female; clonal diversity was possibly underestimated.

TCRdb keeps only in-frame clones here, not all; method: immunoSEQ multiplex PCR. The table lists 200,000 or so clones, approximately 93% of them singletons. Trimming at V came to 5 bases and at J to 2 bases, leaving 8 bases not matched to a gene. CDR1 is SSHAT and CDR2 is FNYEAQ in the germline V gene (reference sequence). The length of the CDR3 is 15 residues. Turning to this clone: Its antigen is still unknown.

Sequencing was performed on peripheral blood, taken 28 days after the second AZD1222 dose. The chain recombines TRBV7-7 with TRBJ2-7; 8 bases align to TRBD1. This clonotype was sampled from an adult who received the AZD1222 COVID-19 vaccine. The CDR3, as DNA: TGTGCCAGCAGCGCCTCGACAGGGGCGACCTACGAGCAGTACTTC. Protein: CASSASTGATYEQYF.